The 17 T cell receptor beta chains presented below share a single source sample, sequenced in a study of metastatic and nonmetastatic thyroid tumors. TCRdb reanalyzed the PCR reads via MiXCR. Of about 20,000 clones in the sample, 13% to 15% were seen once. Not a single patient had been given any form of treatment at any point before undergoing thyroid surgery. The sequenced sample consisted of tumor tissue. The receptor set was obtained from a female donor with papillary thyroid cancer or a benign thyroid nodule (not recorded which). Some clones in this sample may be carry-over from other donors' samples.

This clone came up many times. The chain has TRBV11-1 and TRBJ2-6, with 10 positions matching TRBD1. The CDR3 spans 16 residues. Germline V gives CDR1 SGHAT, CDR2 FQDESV (reference sequence). V shed 6 bases and J 2 bases; nucleotides not matched to a gene: 4. CDR3 in amino acids: CASSDRGLAGANVLTF. The CDR3 coding sequence is TGTGCCAGCAGTGACAGGGGGCTAGCTGGGGCCAACGTCCTGACTTTC.

This clone has a count of ten or more. The chain recombines TRBV3-1 with TRBJ2-3; TRBD2 aligns across 13 bases. CDR3 size: 16 residues. Germline V gene sequence: CDR1 LGHDT, CDR2 YNNKEL (reference sequence). With 7 bases clipped from V and 1 base from J, the junction kept 5 bases outside the gene matches. The CDR3 sequence is CASTWGTSGGTDTQYF. The DNA for the CDR3 is TGTGCCAGCACTTGGGGGACTAGCGGGGGCACAGATACGCAGTATTTT.

This clone was detected only a few times. This chain uses TRBV20-1 with TRBJ2-7, with 10 bases fitting TRBD1. V trimming: 2 bases; J trimming: 5 bases; junction bases outside the gene matches: 6. Germline assignment: CDR1 DFQATT and CDR2 SNEGSKA (reference sequence). This CDR3 contains 14 residues. CDR3 nucleotides: TGCAGTGCTAGACAAGGGACAGGGGTTAACGAGCAGTACTTC. Its translation: CSARQGTGVNEQYF.

This clone is medium-sized within its sample. The rearrangement uses TRBV11-2 and TRBJ1-2, with D unresolved. The CDR3 loop spans 14 amino acids. Germline V lookup: CDR1 SGHAT, CDR2 FQNNGV. Deletions cut 0 bases from V and 2 bases from J, with 7 bases between. Here the CDR3 DNA reads TGTGCCAGCAGCTTAGATCTGAGAAACTATGGCTACACCTTC. This encodes CASSLDLRNYGYTF.

This clone was found many times. The rearrangement uses TRBV20-1 and TRBJ2-3; no clear D. V was pared by 3 bases and J by 0 bases, with 7 bases between. The germline CDR1 and CDR2 sequences are DFQATT and SNEGSKA (reference sequence). The CDR3 is 13 residues long. CDR3 nucleotide sequence: TGCAGTGCTAGGTTTGCTAGCACAGATACGCAGTATTTT. Translating it yields CSARFASTDTQYF.

The chain uses TRBV5-1 and TRBJ1-2, with D hard to call. Per germline, CDR1 SGHRS and CDR2 YFSETQ. V shed 0 bases and J shed 0 bases, with 6 bases lying between them. The CDR3 covers 14 residues. The CDR3 DNA is TGCGCCAGCAGCTTGGAGACGGCTAACTATGGCTACACCTTC. It specifies CASSLETANYGYTF.

The sample holds many counts of this clone. The CDR3 here is CASSLGRNTEAFF. In nucleotides, the CDR3 is TGTGCCAGCAGCTTGGGACGGAACACTGAAGCTTTCTTT. The rearrangement joins TRBV5-6 to TRBJ1-1; D is undetermined. The germline V and J ends were trimmed by 0 bases and 1 base, with 4 bases remaining between them. The CDR3 loop spans 13 amino acids. Per germline, CDR1 SGHDT and CDR2 YYEEEE.

In its sample, this clone ranks as medium-sized (0.01 to 0.1%). V and J are TRBV6-1 and TRBJ2-7; D ambiguous. The CDR3 spans 15 residues. Germline V CDR1 and CDR2: MNHNS, SASEGT. V was pared by 5 bases and J by 0 bases, with 14 bases between. This chain's CDR3 is CASSISPVGSYEQYF. CDR3 in DNA: TGTGCCAGCAGTATTAGTCCTGTGGGCTCCTACGAGCAGTACTTC.

This sequence joins TRBV4-1 and TRBJ2-7; D is perhaps TRBD2 (5 bases). Germline assignment: CDR1 MGHRA and CDR2 YSYEKL. The CDR3 contains 13 residues. The ends were cut back, 4 bases at V and 5 bases at J, with 12 bases in the middle. CDR3 sequence: CASSRTEEDEQYF. In DNA form, the CDR3 reads TGCGCCAGCAGCCGGACGGAGGAGGACGAGCAGTACTTC.

This clone is labeled medium-sized. V usage is TRBV2 and J usage is TRBJ2-7; D unclear. The ends were cut back, 2 bases at V and 2 bases at J, with 10 bases in the middle. From germline, CDR1 is SNHLY and CDR2 FYNNEI. The CDR3 spans 14 residues. CDR3 bases: TGTGCCAGCAGTGAAACCGCCCGGACCTACGAGCAGTACTTC. It is translated as CASSETARTYEQYF.

In its sample, this clone was seen once. The chain couples TRBV20-1 to TRBJ1-2; TRBD1 is a possible D gene (5 bases). The CDR3 covers 15 residues. Germline CDR1 DFQATT, CDR2 SNEGSKA (reference sequence). Trimming removed 3 bases at V and 4 bases at J, with 18 bases between. This chain's CDR3 is CSASLARVVGYGYTF. CDR3 DNA sequence: TGCAGTGCTAGCCTCGCCAGGGTAGTAGGCTATGGCTACACCTTC.

This clone was found many times. The rearrangement joins TRBV7-2 to TRBJ2-3; possibly TRBD2 for D (5 bases). The CDR3 has 16 residues. V dropped 1 base and J dropped 0 bases, with 11 bases sitting between them. Per germline, CDR1 SGHTA and CDR2 FQGNSA. The CDR3 DNA sequence: TGTGCCAGCAGCTTAGGGAGCGGCCGAAGCACAGATACGCAGTATTTT. Amino acids: CASSLGSGRSTDTQYF.

This clone has a count of ten or more. This chain links TRBV7-2 with TRBJ2-5, with 11 bases identical to TRBD2. The CDR3 covers 15 residues. V lost 3 bases to trimming and J lost 4 bases; unmatched junction nucleotides: 4. Looked up from germline, CDR1 is SGHTA and CDR2 is FQGNSA. CDR3 amino acids: CASSFSGRAVETQYF. CDR3 nucleotides: TGTGCCAGCAGCTTTAGCGGGAGGGCAGTAGAGACCCAGTACTTC.

This clone was found many times. V gene TRBV24-1 combines with J gene TRBJ2-2; TRBD2 matches at 8 bases. Germline V lookup: CDR1 KGHDR, CDR2 SFDVKD. With V trimmed by 3 bases and J by 3 bases, 5 bases remained unmatched. This CDR3 has 16 amino acids. CDR3 nucleotide sequence: TGTGCCACCAGTGATATAGCGGGACAATACACCGGGGAGCTGTTTTTT. Protein: CATSDIAGQYTGELFF.

This clone was observed at least ten times. V gene TRBV6-5 combines with J gene TRBJ2-3; D remains unclear. The CDR3 totals 16 residues. The ends were cut back, 0 bases at V and 6 bases at J, with 16 bases in the middle. Germline CDR1 and CDR2: MNHEY and SVGAGI. For the CDR3, the DNA is TGTGCCAGCAGTTACTCCTCCAGTGGGATCACTGATACGCAGTATTTT. Translated: CASSYSSSGITDTQYF.

This clone was seen ten or more times. The chain couples TRBV10-3 to TRBJ2-2; no definite D call. The CDR3 length is 14 residues. Germline V gene data show CDR1 as ENHRY and CDR2 as SYGVKD. V lost 2 bases and J lost 2, with 6 bases in between. The CDR3, as DNA: TGTGCCATCAGTGAGGACATTAACACCGGGGAGCTGTTTTTT. This translates into CAISEDINTGELFF.

This clone was detected ten times or more. Different DNA sequences within this sample yield the same CDR3. The V call is TRBV2, the J call TRBJ1-2, with D tentatively TRBD1 (6 bases). The CDR3 is 13 amino acids. CDR1 and CDR2 (germline): SNHLY, FYNNEI. The V gene lost 4 bases and the J gene lost 1 base, with 7 bases spanning the gap. The CDR3 loop reads CASSGQVNYGYTF. CDR3 DNA: TGTGCCAGCAGTGGACAGGTTAACTATGGCTACACCTTC.